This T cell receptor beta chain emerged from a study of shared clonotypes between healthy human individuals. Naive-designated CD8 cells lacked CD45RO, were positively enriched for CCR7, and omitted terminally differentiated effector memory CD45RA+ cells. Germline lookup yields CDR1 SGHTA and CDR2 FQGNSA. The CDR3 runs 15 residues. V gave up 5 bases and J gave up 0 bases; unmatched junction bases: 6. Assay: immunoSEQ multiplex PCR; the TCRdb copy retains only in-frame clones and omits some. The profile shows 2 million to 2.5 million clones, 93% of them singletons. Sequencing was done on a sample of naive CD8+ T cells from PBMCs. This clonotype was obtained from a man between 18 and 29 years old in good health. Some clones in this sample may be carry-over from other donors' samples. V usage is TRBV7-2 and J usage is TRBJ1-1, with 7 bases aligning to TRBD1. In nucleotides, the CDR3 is TGTGCCAGCAGCCTCCCACAGGGGATGAACACTGAAGCTTTCTTT. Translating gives CASSLPQGMNTEAFF.